This T cell receptor beta chain derives from a study of blood T cell repertoires in COVID-19. Study information: COVID-19 samples, acute and convalescent, were from the United States, Italy and Spain. Sources were T cells, B-cell-depleted T cells, or PBMCs; the material itself was cDNA or gDNA.

Per the original methods: How many nucleated cells were present was estimated from reference gene primer amplification. Clones were read by immunoSEQ multiplex PCR, and TCRdb kept only the in-frame ones, dropping some. That table supplies the V and J calls and clone size; D and trimming were determined from the DNA. This sample has about 140,000 clones, with approximately 80% found just once. Sample: peripheral blood. The sequence was collected from an elderly woman with active or convalescent COVID-19.

DNA for the CDR3: TGCAGTGCTAGACTAGGAAATGGCTACACCTTC. Protein sequence: CSARLGNGYTF. The V gene is TRBV20-1, the J gene TRBJ1-2, with unresolved D. Germline V gene data show CDR1 as DFQATT and CDR2 as SNEGSKA (reference sequence). CDR3 size: 11 residues. Trimming removed 2 bases at V and 6 bases at J, with 7 bases between.